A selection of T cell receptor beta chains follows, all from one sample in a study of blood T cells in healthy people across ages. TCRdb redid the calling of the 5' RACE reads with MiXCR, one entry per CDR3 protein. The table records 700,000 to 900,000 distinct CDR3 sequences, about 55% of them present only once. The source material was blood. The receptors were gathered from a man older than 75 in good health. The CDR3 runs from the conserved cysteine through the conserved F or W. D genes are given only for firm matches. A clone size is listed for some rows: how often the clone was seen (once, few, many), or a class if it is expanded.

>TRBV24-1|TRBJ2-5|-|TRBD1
TGTGCCACCAGTCCCACCAAAGACAGGGGAGAGACCCAGTACTTC
CATSPTKDRGETQYF
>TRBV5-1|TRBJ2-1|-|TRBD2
TGCGCCAGCAGCTTGGCAGGACTAGCGGGAGGGATCAATGAGCAGTTCTTC
CASSLAGLAGGINEQFF
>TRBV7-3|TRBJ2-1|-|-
TGTGCCAGCAGCTTACTTCCGCTCAATGAGCAGTTCTTC
CASSLLPLNEQFF
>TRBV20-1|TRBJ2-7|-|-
TGCAGTGCTCCCCGGCCCCTCACCTACGAGCAGTACTTC
CSAPRPLTYEQYF
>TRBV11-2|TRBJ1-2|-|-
TGTGCCAGCAGCTTAGATTATAACAGCCCCTATGGCTACACCTTC
CASSLDYNSPYGYTF
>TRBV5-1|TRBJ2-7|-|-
TGCGCCAGCAGGCCGGGCCCGGGGTCCTACGAGCAGTACTTC
CASRPGPGSYEQYF
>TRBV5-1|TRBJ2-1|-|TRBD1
TGCGCCAGCAGTCATACCTCGGGGACAGGGACTGCGAATGAGCAGTTCTTC
CASSHTSGTGTANEQFF
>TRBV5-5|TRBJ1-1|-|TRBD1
TGTGCCAGCAGCTATGACAGGGTGAACACTGAAGCTTTCTTT
CASSYDRVNTEAFF
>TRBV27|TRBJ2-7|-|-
TGTGCCAGCAGTTTACTCCCGGGTTCCTCCTACGAGCAGTACTTC
CASSLLPGSSYEQYF
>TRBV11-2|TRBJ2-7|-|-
TGTGCCAGCAGCCCGCGGGGCAGTCTAGGGGTCGAGCAGTACTTC
CASSPRGSLGVEQYF
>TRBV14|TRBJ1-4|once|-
TGTGCCTGCAGCCTTTGGGGAGACGGAAAACTGTTTTTT
CACSLWGDGKLFF
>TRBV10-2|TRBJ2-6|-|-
TGCGCCAGCACTCACCTAACTGGGGCCAACGTCCTGACTTTC
CASTHLTGANVLTF
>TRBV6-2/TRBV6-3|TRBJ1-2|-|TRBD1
TGTGCCAGCAGTTACTCGGGACAGGCGTATCCTAACTATGGCTACACCTTC
CASSYSGQAYPNYGYTF
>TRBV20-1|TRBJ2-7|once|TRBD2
TGCAGTGCTATGAAGCGGGAGACGGGCTACGAGCAGTACTTC
CSAMKRETGYEQYF
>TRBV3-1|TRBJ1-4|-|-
TGTGCCAGCAGCTCAGCGGGTTTTGAAAAACTGTTTTTT
CASSSAGFEKLFF
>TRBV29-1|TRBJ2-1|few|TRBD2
TGCAGCGTTGAAGGGGTTCGGGTAGCGGGCGTCTCCAACTCCTACAATGAGCAGTTCTTC
CSVEGVRVAGVSNSYNEQFF
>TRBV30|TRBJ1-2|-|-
TGTGCCTGGAGTGTAAGGCGGGGAGCTAACTATGGCTACACCTTC
CAWSVRRGANYGYTF
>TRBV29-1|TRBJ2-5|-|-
TGCAGCGTTCGAAAGCAGGGATTCCAAGAGACCCAGTACTTC
CSVRKQGFQETQYF
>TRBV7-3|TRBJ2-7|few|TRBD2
TGTGCCAGCAGCTTACTAGCGGGGACCTCCTACGAGCAGTACTTC
CASSLLAGTSYEQYF
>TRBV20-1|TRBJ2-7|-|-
TGCAGTGCTAGAGATAAGGGGGAGAGCCCCTACGAGCAGTACTTC
CSARDKGESPYEQYF
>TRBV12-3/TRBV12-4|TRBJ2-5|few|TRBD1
TGTGCCAGCAGTGTCAGACAGGGGGCCTCCGAGACCCAGTACTTC
CASSVRQGASETQYF
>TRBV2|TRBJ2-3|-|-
TGTGCCAGCAGTGTGACCTGGGCGGCGCAGGCGGGATACGCGTATTTT
CASSVTWAAQAGYAYF
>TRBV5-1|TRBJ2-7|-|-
TGCGCCAGTAGAGAAGTAGTATCCTCTCACGAGCAGTACTTC
CASREVVSSHEQYF
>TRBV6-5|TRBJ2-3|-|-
TGTGCCAGCCATCCGAAGGGCCTTAGATACGCGTATTTT
CASHPKGLRYAYF
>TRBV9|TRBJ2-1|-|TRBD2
TGTGCCAGCAGCGCCCGACTAGCGGGAGCTTTCAATGAGCAGTTCTTC
CASSARLAGAFNEQFF
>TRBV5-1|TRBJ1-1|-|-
TGCGCCAGCAGCCCCGGGAGCGTGGGCACTGAAGCTTTCTTT
CASSPGSVGTEAFF
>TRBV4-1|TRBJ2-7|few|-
TGCGCCAGCAGCCAAGAGTGGTTTTCCCCGAGCTCCTACGAGCAGTACTTC
CASSQEWFSPSSYEQYF
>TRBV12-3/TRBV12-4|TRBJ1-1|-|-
TGTGCCAGCAGTTGGCAACAGGGCACTGAAGCTTTCTTT
CASSWQQGTEAFF
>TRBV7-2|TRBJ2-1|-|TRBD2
TGTGCCAGCAGCCGAGCGGGAGCGGTTGAGCAGTTCTTC
CASSRAGAVEQFF
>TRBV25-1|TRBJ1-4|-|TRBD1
TGTGCCAGCAGTGGCAGGGGGTACGAAAAACTGTTTTTT
CASSGRGYEKLFF
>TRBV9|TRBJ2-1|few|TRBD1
TGTGCCAGCGCCTCCTCGGGACAGCCCGTCGGGGACAATGAGCAGTTCTTC
CASASSGQPVGDNEQFF
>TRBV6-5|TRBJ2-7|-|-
TGTGCCAGCAGTTACACACTACAGGGAAAAAGCTCCTACGAGCAGTACTTC
CASSYTLQGKSSYEQYF
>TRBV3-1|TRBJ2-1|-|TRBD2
TGTGCCAGCAGCCACACCAAACTGGGCGGGAGTTGGAATGAGCAGTTCTTC
CASSHTKLGGSWNEQFF
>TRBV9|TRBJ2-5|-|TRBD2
TGTGCCAGCAGCGCGGGACTAGGTCCTTTAGAGCAGTACTTC
CASSAGLGPLEQYF
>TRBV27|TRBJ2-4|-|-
TGTGCCAGCAGTTTAGACGGCGCCAAAAACATTCAGTACTTC
CASSLDGAKNIQYF
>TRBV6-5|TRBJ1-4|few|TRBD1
TGTGCCAGCAGCCGGACAGGCACTAATGAAAAACTGTTTTTT
CASSRTGTNEKLFF
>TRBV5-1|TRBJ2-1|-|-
TGCGCCAGCAGCTTGGCCCCGGGACAATTCTACAATGAGCAGTTCTTC
CASSLAPGQFYNEQFF
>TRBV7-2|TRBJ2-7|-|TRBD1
TGTGCCAGCAGCTTCCGAATCCCGGGACAGGGGTACAATGAGCAGTACTTC
CASSFRIPGQGYNEQYF
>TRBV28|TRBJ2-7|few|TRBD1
TGTGCCAGCAGTACCCGGGACAGGCCCTACGAGCAGTACTTC
CASSTRDRPYEQYF
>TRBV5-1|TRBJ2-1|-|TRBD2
TGCGCCAGCAGCCCGGAGGCTAGCGGGACGGGCTCCTACAATGAGCAGTTCTTC
CASSPEASGTGSYNEQFF